This TCR beta chain appears in the sequencing data of a study of chemoradiotherapy in HPV16-positive cancers. Study at large: Two HPV16-positive patients' cells yielded candidate HPV-specific clones and common motifs. Study results and caveats: HPV-responsive T-cell expansion during chemoradiotherapy was linked to improved recurrence-free survival in HPV16-positive patients. The functional HPV-specific definition rests on just a couple of HPV16-positive patients.

A word on this clone: Its target is not known.

The trim removed 6 bases at V and 3 bases at J, leaving 4 bases unmatched. Germline V gene lookup returns CDR1 MNHNY and CDR2 SVGAGI (reference sequence). CDR3 size: 14 residues. The assay was immunoSEQ multiplex PCR, and TCRdb's table has in-frame clones only and misses some. The sample shows some 14,000 clones, 85% to 90% of them seen only once. The chain couples TRBV6-6 to TRBJ1-3; 8 nucleotides align to TRBD1. Sequenced here: blood, sampled from a patient who underwent chemoradiotherapy. This clonotype was obtained from a human donor with HPV-associated anogenital cancer. The CDR3 bases are TGTGCCAGCAGCCTGACAGGGGATGGAAACACCATATATTTT. It specifies CASSLTGDGNTIYF.